The 8 T cell receptor beta chains below were found in one sample sequenced in a study of T cell responses to AZD1222 COVID-19 vaccine. TCRdb's table, derived via immunoSEQ multiplex PCR, lists solely in-frame clones and lacks some. The repertoire consists of approximately 80,000 clones, with 70% to 90% occurring once and the leading ten covering roughly 3.6%. Here the sequenced sample was peripheral blood, taken 28 days after the second AZD1222 dose. The receptors were sampled from an adult who received the AZD1222 COVID-19 vaccine.

This clone was picked up one time. The chain couples TRBV14 to TRBJ1-4; D gene uncertain. CDR3 size: 15 residues. V gave up 0 bases and J gave up 7 bases, with 12 bases separating them. The V gene's germline CDR1 is SGHDN and CDR2 FVKESK. This chain's CDR3 is CASSQDIWGFEKLFF. CDR3 DNA sequence: TGTGCCAGCAGCCAAGATATCTGGGGTTTTGAAAAACTGTTTTTT.

The chain recombines TRBV12-3 or TRBV12-4 with TRBJ2-5; TRBD1 agrees at 7 bases. Trimming cost V 10 bases and J 3 bases; bases outside gene matches: 8. CDR3 length equals 13 residues. As DNA, the CDR3 is TGTGCCACTTATGGGCAGGGGGAAGAGACCCAGTACTTC. This encodes CATYGQGEETQYF.

The V and J genes are TRBV19 and TRBJ1-6, with D perhaps TRBD1 (5 bases). The germline V and J ends were trimmed by 6 bases and 6 bases, with 18 bases remaining between them. This CDR3 spans 16 amino acids. The V gene's germline CDR1 is LNHDA and CDR2 SQIVND (reference sequence). The CDR3 DNA is TGTGCCAGTAGGTTCCTTTACAGGACCCGTAATTCACCCCTCCACTTT. As protein: CASRFLYRTRNSPLHF.

The CDR3, as DNA: TGTGCCAGTAGTTTCCCCGGGACAGGGGACTACGAGCAGTACTTC. Its protein product is CASSFPGTGDYEQYF. The chain recombines TRBV19 with TRBJ2-7; 10 positions match TRBD1. The CDR3 loop spans 15 amino acids. The V gene end was trimmed by 5 bases and the J gene end by 3 bases; junction bases not matched to a gene: 7. CDR1 and CDR2 from the germline V gene are LNHDA and SQIVND (reference sequence).

V is TRBV3-1 (or the pseudogene TRBV3-2) and J is TRBJ2-7, with D tentatively TRBD1 (6 bases). The V and J ends lost 4 bases and 5 bases respectively, with 15 bases between them. The germline CDR1 and CDR2 sequences are LGHDT and YNNKEL (reference sequence). CDR3 length: 14 amino acids. Written as DNA, the CDR3 is TGTGCCAGCAGCCGCGGAACAGGGAGCCACGAGCAGTACTTC. The encoded protein is CASSRGTGSHEQYF.

The chain couples TRBV28 to TRBJ1-2; perhaps TRBD1 as D (6 bases). The CDR3 has 13 amino acids. Per the germline V gene, CDR1 is MDHEN and CDR2 is SYDVKM. V was cut by 5 bases and J by 8 bases, with 15 bases left in between. The CDR3 here is CASSPPGDRGYTF. The CDR3 DNA reads TGTGCCAGCAGTCCGCCAGGGGATCGGGGCTACACCTTC.

The rearrangement uses TRBV25-1 and TRBJ2-3; no definite D call. Trimming pared 7 bases from V and 2 bases from J, leaving 4 bases between. The CDR3 loop spans 11 amino acids. CDR1 is MGHDK, CDR2 SYGVNS, per germline. This CDR3 reads CASILTDTQYF. The CDR3 coding sequence is TGTGCCAGCATCCTCACAGATACGCAGTATTTT.

The chain links TRBV19 to TRBJ2-1; D is possibly TRBD2 (5 bases). V lost 9 bases to trimming and J lost 8 bases, with 14 bases between them. CDR1 is LNHDA and CDR2 is SQIVND in the germline V gene (reference sequence). There are 12 residues in the CDR3. This chain's CDR3 is CASARRADEQFF. CDR3 in DNA: TGTGCCAGCGCCCGGCGGGCGGATGAGCAGTTCTTC.